This entry lists 20 T cell receptor beta chains sequenced from one sample in a study of T cell repertoires in cytomegalovirus infection. TCRdb re-analysed the reads in MiXCR, keeping a single row per CDR3 protein. In the table there are about 530,000 distinct CDR3 sequences, approximately 26% of which are singletons. The specimen was PBMCs. The receptors originated from a human donor in good health (CMV status not recorded). Some clones in this sample may be carry-over from other donors' samples.

This clonotype came up many times. The CDR3 region is CASSFEQGDEQFF. The CDR3 DNA reads as TGTGCCAGCAGCTTCGAACAGGGCGATGAGCAGTTCTTC. The rearrangement joins TRBV7-9 to TRBJ2-1; tentatively, D is TRBD1 (6 bases). V lost 3 bases and J 8 bases, leaving 11 bases between the germline ends. The V gene's germline CDR1 is SEHNR and CDR2 FQNEAQ (reference sequence). The CDR3 length is 13 residues.

This clonotype was detected a few times. The rearrangement uses TRBV9 and TRBJ2-3; TRBD2 is a possible D gene (7 bases). CDR1 and CDR2 (germline): SGDLS, YYNGEE. Trimming stripped 4 bases from V and 2 bases from J, with 29 bases between. CDR3 length equals 20 residues. CDR3: CASSTTTGTMGHRVTDTQYF. CDR3 DNA sequence: TGTGCCAGCAGCACAACCACCGGGACTATGGGACACCGGGTCACAGATACGCAGTATTTT.

This clonotype was recorded many times. This chain links TRBV7-9 with TRBJ2-1; 7 bases are shared with TRBD1. The CDR3 is 16 residues long. Germline V gene sequence: CDR1 SEHNR, CDR2 FQNEAQ (reference sequence). Trimming at V came to 0 bases and at J to 6 bases, leaving 8 bases not matched to a gene. The CDR3 nucleotides are TGTGCCAGCAGCTTAGCGGGACAGTCCAGAGGCAATGAGCAGTTCTTC. Translated, it gives CASSLAGQSRGNEQFF.

The V and J genes are TRBV7-2 and TRBJ1-2; possibly TRBD1 for D (6 bases). Trimming left V 5 bases short and J 6 bases short, with 10 bases between. The CDR3 covers 12 residues. Per the germline V gene, CDR1 is SGHTA and CDR2 is FQGNSA. This CDR3 is CASSRGGNGYTF. CDR3 nucleotide sequence: TGTGCCAGCAGCAGAGGGGGTAATGGCTACACCTTC.

This clonotype occurred many times. The chain is built from TRBV28 and TRBJ1-2, with 10 bases matching TRBD1. V dropped 6 bases and J dropped 2; count of bases not matched to a gene: 9. Germline assignment: CDR1 MDHEN and CDR2 SYDVKM. The CDR3 sequence is 16 residues long. The CDR3 loop is CASSSSMGQGNYGYTF. DNA of the CDR3: TGTGCCAGCAGCTCGTCCATGGGACAGGGGAACTATGGCTACACCTTC.

This clonotype was recorded at least ten times. The chain uses TRBV7-2 and TRBJ2-3; D gene uncertain. Trimming left V 1 base short and J 14 bases short, with 13 bases between. Germline CDR1 and CDR2: SGHTA and FQGNSA. The CDR3 spans 12 residues. The CDR3 DNA follows: TGTGCCAGCAGCTTAGTGGCCCCACGGGTGTATTTT. The encoded protein is CASSLVAPRVYF.

V gene TRBV11-3 combines with J gene TRBJ2-7, with 8 positions matching TRBD1. The CDR3 length is 16 residues. The ends lost 0 bases at V and 0 bases at J; junction bases unmatched: 4. Germline loops: CDR1 SGHNT, CDR2 YENEEA. As DNA, the CDR3 is TGTGCCAGCAGCTTAGACGACAGGGGAGGCTCCTACGAGCAGTACGTC. This gives the protein CASSLDDRGGSYEQYV.

This clonotype was observed at least ten times. V and J are TRBV7-8 and TRBJ2-2; tentatively, D is TRBD1 or TRBD2 (5 bases each). The germline CDR1 and CDR2 sequences are SGHVS and FQNEAQ. CDR3 length: 14 residues. V dropped 6 bases and J dropped 5 bases, with 13 bases sitting between them. The CDR3 bases are TGTGCCAGCAGGGGATGGGGGAGAACCGGGGAGCTGTTTTTT. The encoded protein is CASRGWGRTGELFF.

Ten or more counts support this clonotype. The rearrangement links TRBV12-3 or TRBV12-4 to TRBJ1-5; D is undetermined. CDR3 length: 16 residues. V was cut by 5 bases and J by 0 bases, with 14 bases left in between. Written as DNA, the CDR3 is TGTGCCAGCAGTCCCCGGACGGACTATAGCAATCAGCCCCAGCATTTT. Protein product: CASSPRTDYSNQPQHF.

This clonotype was detected a few times. The chain combines TRBV6-6 with TRBJ1-6; possibly TRBD1 for D (6 bases). The germline CDR1 and CDR2 sequences are MNHNY and SVGAGI (reference sequence). This CDR3 region has 15 residues. V shed 4 bases and J shed 8 bases, with 15 bases lying between them. The CDR3 loop is CASSSLGGRYSPLHF. CDR3 nucleotide sequence: TGTGCCAGCAGTTCGCTTGGGGGCAGGTATTCACCCCTCCACTTT.

The V gene is TRBV4-1, the J gene TRBJ1-1; D not certain. Trimming pared 7 bases from V and 3 bases from J, leaving 15 bases between. Per the germline V gene, CDR1 is MGHRA and CDR2 is YSYEKL. The CDR3 loop spans 14 amino acids. The CDR3 region has the DNA TGCGCCAGCACCGGTCGCGGTGGGGACACTGAAGCTTTCTTT. Translated, it gives CASTGRGGDTEAFF.

This sequence joins TRBV19 and TRBJ2-7; tentatively, D is TRBD1 (5 bases). This CDR3 has 14 residues. Trimming shortened V by 3 bases and J by 5 bases, and 14 bases separated the two germline ends. From germline, CDR1 is LNHDA and CDR2 SQIVND (reference sequence). The CDR3 loop reads CASSIDGRVHEQYF. CDR3 nucleotide sequence: TGTGCCAGTAGTATTGATGGCAGGGTGCACGAGCAGTACTTC.

This clonotype showed up just a few times. V is TRBV10-2 and J is TRBJ2-3, with a tentative D call TRBD2 (6 bases). Trimming took 2 bases from V and 6 from J, leaving 12 bases between them. CDR1 and CDR2 (germline): WSHSY, SAAADI. The CDR3 contains 14 residues. The CDR3 loop is CASSEVLAPDTQYF. The CDR3 DNA reads as TGCGCCAGCAGTGAGGTCCTAGCGCCGGATACGCAGTATTTT.

The chain has TRBV7-9 and TRBJ2-7; D remains ambiguous. Trimming shortened V by 5 bases and J by 4 bases, and 9 bases separated the two germline ends. The CDR3 has 12 residues. In germline, CDR1 is SEHNR, CDR2 FQNEAQ (reference sequence). CDR3 region: CASSPDQYEQYF. CDR3 DNA sequence: TGTGCCAGCAGCCCAGATCAGTACGAGCAGTACTTC. Full variable domain (rest looked up from reference TRBV7-9 and TRBJ2-7): DTGVSQNPRHKITKRGQNVTFRCDPISEHNRLYWYRQTLGQGPEFLTYFQNEAQLEKSRLLSDRFSAERPKGSFSTLEIQRTEQGDSAMYLCASSPDQYEQYFGPGTRLTVT.

This clonotype was found many times. The chain's CDR3 is CASSSSSWGRMGGYTF. The CDR3 nucleotides are TGTGCCAGCAGCAGCTCGAGTTGGGGGCGGATGGGTGGCTACACCTTC. The J gene is TRBJ1-2, the V gene TRBV7-8; weak D call: TRBD1 (6 bases). The CDR3 consists of 16 residues. CDR1 and CDR2 (germline): SGHVS, FQNEAQ. Trimming took off 5 bases at V and 7 bases at J, with 23 bases between the two ends.

This clonotype appeared a few times. For the CDR3, the DNA is TGTGCCAGCGCCCGTGGGCGAACCTACGAGCAGTACTTC. The encoded protein is CASARGRTYEQYF. J is TRBJ2-7 and V is TRBV27; unclear D gene. The CDR3 consists of 13 residues. Germline V gene lookup returns CDR1 MNHEY and CDR2 SMNVEV (reference sequence). V lost 8 bases to trimming and J lost 2 bases, with 13 bases between them.

The rearrangement joins TRBV27 to TRBJ1-1, with D possibly TRBD1 on 5 matching bases. The CDR3 is 13 residues long. Germline V gene sequence: CDR1 MNHEY, CDR2 SMNVEV (reference sequence). The V and J ends lost 4 bases and 8 bases respectively, with 14 bases between them. CDR3 sequence reads: CASSYGGGPEAFF. The DNA for the CDR3 is TGTGCCAGCAGTTATGGGGGGGGACCCGAAGCTTTCTTT.

This sequence joins TRBV6-1 and TRBJ2-5, with 8 bases fitting TRBD2. J gave up 1 base and V 5 bases, and 6 bases lay outside the gene matches. The CDR3 length is 15 residues. Germline CDR1 MNHNS, CDR2 SASEGT. CDR3 in DNA: TGTGCCAGCAGTCAACAGCGGGGGACCCAAGAGACCCAGTACTTC. Protein sequence: CASSQQRGTQETQYF.

The chain joins TRBV29-1 to TRBJ2-1; 8 bases match TRBD2. This CDR3 contains 14 residues. Germline CDR1 SQVTM, CDR2 ANQGSEA. The ends lost 8 bases at V and 5 bases at J; junction bases unmatched: 11. CDR3 bases: TGCAGCACCTTTGGGACTAGTGGGGACAATGAGCAGTTCTTC. Translating gives CSTFGTSGDNEQFF.

The V call is TRBV20-1, the J call TRBJ2-3, with TRBD2 matching over 10 bases. V was pared by 0 bases and J by 7 bases, with 4 bases of the junction left unmatched. This CDR3 region has 14 residues. Germline assignment: CDR1 DFQATT and CDR2 SNEGSKA (reference sequence). For the CDR3, the DNA is TGCAGTGCTAGAGAATGGACTAGCGGACATACGCAGTATTTT. It specifies CSAREWTSGHTQYF.